The 17 T cell receptor beta chains given below trace back to one sample, sequenced in a study of T cell responses to AZD1222 COVID-19 vaccine. Sequencing used immunoSEQ multiplex PCR; TCRdb keeps in-frame clones, though not all of them. There are about 80,000 clones in the sample; roughly 90% occur only once, and roughly 24% lies in the top ten. The material sequenced was peripheral blood, taken on day 0 of AZD1222 vaccination. These receptor sequences come from an adult in good health.

V usage is TRBV14 and J usage is TRBJ1-1, with D uncertain. V was trimmed by 2 bases and J by 11 bases, leaving 15 bases between them. This CDR3 contains 13 residues. Germline-derived CDR1 and CDR2 are SGHDN and FVKESK. CDR3 nucleotide sequence: TGTGCCAGCAGCCAACTCCGAACACCAGAGGCTTTCTTT. Protein product: CASSQLRTPEAFF.

This chain connects TRBV3-1 (or the pseudogene TRBV3-2) to TRBJ1-1; D is uncertain. The CDR3 extends over 13 amino acids. CDR1 is LGHDT, CDR2 YNNKEL, per germline (reference sequence). V lost 4 bases and J 4 bases, leaving 10 bases between the germline ends. The CDR3 region has the DNA TGTGCCAGCAGCCTTGAGGGTGTCACTGAAGCTTTCTTT. This sequence encodes CASSLEGVTEAFF.

V usage is TRBV7-9 and J usage is TRBJ1-5, with D maybe TRBD1 (5 bases). This CDR3 is 12 amino acids long. The germline gives CDR1 SEHNR, CDR2 FQNEAQ (reference sequence). V lost 11 bases and J lost 3, with 11 bases in between. CDR3 sequence reads: CASGGYNQPQHF. The CDR3, as DNA: TGTGCCTCGGGGGGGTACAATCAGCCCCAGCATTTT.

This clone occurred once. CDR3 region: CASSPLGGALEETQYF. The CDR3 nucleotides read TGTGCCAGCAGCCCCCTGGGGGGCGCTCTGGAAGAGACCCAGTACTTC. This chain links TRBV5-4 with TRBJ2-5; D may match TRBD1 or TRBD2 (6 bases each). Deletions cut 4 bases from V and 3 bases from J, with 19 bases between. The germline gives CDR1 SGHNT, CDR2 YYREEE (reference sequence). The CDR3 loop spans 16 amino acids.

This chain uses TRBV4-1 with TRBJ2-7; TRBD1 is a possible D gene (6 bases). CDR3 size: 15 residues. In germline, CDR1 is MGHRA, CDR2 YSYEKL. V was cut by 4 bases and J by 4 bases, with 17 bases left in between. CDR3 loop: CASSLAWGHIYEQYF. CDR3 DNA: TGCGCCAGCAGCCTAGCATGGGGACATATATACGAGCAGTACTTC.

By proportion, this clone is medium-sized. V and J are TRBV11-3 and TRBJ2-5; D possibly corresponds to TRBD1 (6 bases). Deletions cut 5 bases from V and 5 bases from J, with 15 bases between. This CDR3 region has 14 residues. Germline values: CDR1 SGHNT, CDR2 YENEEA. CDR3 sequence reads: CASSRQGSRETQYF. CDR3 coding DNA: TGTGCCAGCAGCCGGCAGGGGTCTCGGGAGACCCAGTACTTC.

The genes are TRBV15 and TRBJ2-7; weak D call: TRBD1 (5 bases). The germline CDR1 and CDR2 sequences are LNHNV and YYDKDF (reference sequence). The V end was cut by 4 bases, the J end by 4 bases, with 11 bases between. The CDR3 spans 13 residues. The CDR3 DNA reads as TGTGCCACCAGCACAGACAGAACTTACGAGCAGTACTTC. Translation gives CATSTDRTYEQYF.

This clone was counted a few times. V gene TRBV7-3 combines with J gene TRBJ2-3; no reliable D call. CDR3 length: 15 residues. Germline V gene sequence: CDR1 SGHTA, CDR2 FQGTGA. Trimming left V 2 bases short and J 1 base short, with 10 bases between. The CDR3 spells CASSLGQAGTDTQYF. The CDR3 DNA follows: TGTGCCAGCAGCTTAGGTCAGGCCGGCACAGATACGCAGTATTTT.

This clone was observed a single time. The J gene is TRBJ2-5, the V gene TRBV29-1, with unresolved D. The CDR3 spans 12 residues. V was pared by 1 base and J by 2 bases, with 5 bases between. Germline V CDR1 and CDR2: SQVTM, ANQGSEA. The CDR3 reads CSVEVGQETQYF. CDR3 sequence (DNA): TGCAGCGTTGAAGTTGGACAAGAGACCCAGTACTTC.

The chain couples TRBV5-1 to TRBJ1-1; D not certain. In germline, CDR1 is SGHRS, CDR2 YFSETQ. CDR3 size: 12 residues. Deletions cut 1 base from V and 3 bases from J, with 4 bases between. The CDR3 DNA sequence: TGCGCCAGCAGCTTGAGGGACACTGAAGCTTTCTTT. Its translation: CASSLRDTEAFF.

The gene calls are TRBV4-1 and TRBJ2-7, with 7 bases aligning to TRBD2. The CDR3 loop spans 14 amino acids. Germline lookup yields CDR1 MGHRA and CDR2 YSYEKL. Trimming took 5 bases from V and 0 from J; bases not matched to a gene: 4. The CDR3 region is CASSGLGSSYEQYF. For the CDR3, the DNA is TGCGCCAGCAGCGGACTAGGTAGCTCCTACGAGCAGTACTTC.

The V and J genes are TRBV3-1 (or the pseudogene TRBV3-2) and TRBJ2-6; no clear D. V was cut by 0 bases and J by 0 bases, with 3 bases left in between. The CDR3 length is 15 residues. In germline, CDR1 is LGHDT, CDR2 YNNKEL (reference sequence). CDR3 residues: CASSQDYSGANVLTF. The CDR3 bases are TGTGCCAGCAGCCAAGATTACTCTGGGGCCAACGTCCTGACTTTC.

The table lists this clone with a count of one. The chain has TRBV6-4 and TRBJ2-3, with D unresolved. Germline V gene data show CDR1 as MRHNA and CDR2 as SNTAGT. Trimming pared 6 bases from V and 3 bases from J, leaving 10 bases between. The CDR3 spans 13 residues. The CDR3 nucleotides are TGTGCCAGCAGCCGTCGGTTAACAGATACGCAGTATTTT. Protein: CASSRRLTDTQYF.

This clone occurred once. The chain is built from TRBV21-1 and TRBJ2-7; the table's D call, TRBD2, has no DNA check behind it. TRBV21-1 is an annotated pseudogene. CDR3 length: 13 amino acids. The CDR3 DNA reads as TGTGCCAGCAGCAGCCCCCCTAGCTGCGAGCAGTACTTC. This encodes CASSSPPSCEQYF.

At least ten counts were recorded for this clone. V gene TRBV9 combines with J gene TRBJ2-1, with 10 positions matching TRBD2. Germline values: CDR1 SGDLS, CDR2 YYNGEE. Trimming cost V 0 bases and J 7 bases; bases outside gene matches: 16. The CDR3 is 19 amino acids. The CDR3 sequence: CASSVGPGRSSGRRNEQFF. CDR3 in DNA: TGTGCCAGCAGCGTAGGTCCCGGGCGATCTAGCGGGAGACGAAATGAGCAGTTCTTC.

The chain couples TRBV19 to TRBJ2-1, with no clear D. The CDR3 totals 13 residues. Germline V gene data show CDR1 as LNHDA and CDR2 as SQIVND (reference sequence). Trimming cost V 3 bases and J 7 bases, with 10 bases left between them. The CDR3 DNA reads as TGTGCCAGTAGTATCAAGTTACAAAATGAGCAGTTCTTC. Amino acid sequence: CASSIKLQNEQFF. Complete variable domain (other parts from reference TRBV19 and TRBJ2-1): DGGITQSPKYLFRKEGQNVTLSCEQNLNHDAMYWYRQDPGQGLRLIYYSQIVNDFQKGDIAEGYSVSREKKESFPLTVTSAQKNPTAFYLCASSIKLQNEQFFGPGTRLTVL.

V is TRBV5-6 and J is TRBJ1-1; tentative D call: TRBD1 (6 bases). V shed 0 bases and J shed 8 bases, with 11 bases lying between them. Per the germline V gene, CDR1 is SGHDT and CDR2 is YYEEEE. The CDR3 consists of 13 residues. CDR3 sequence (DNA): TGTGCCAGCAGCTTGGCGGGGGGCGCGGAAGCTTTCTTT. Residues: CASSLAGGAEAFF.